A single sample gave rise to the 3 T cell receptor beta chains below, sequenced in a study of blood T cell repertoires in COVID-19. The assay was immunoSEQ multiplex PCR, and TCRdb's table has in-frame clones only and misses some. This sample has some 270,000 clones, with roughly 86% found just once. The specimen was PBMCs or T cells enriched from blood (not recorded which). These receptors all come from a woman aged 60-70 years who had recovered from COVID-19.

This chain links TRBV10-3 with TRBJ1-5; 9 nucleotides match TRBD1. V was clipped by 4 bases and J by 6 bases; unmatched bases: 10. CDR1 is ENHRY and CDR2 is SYGVKD in the germline V gene. This CDR3 region has 16 residues. Here the CDR3 reads CAISATTGGVIQPQHF. DNA of the CDR3: TGTGCCATCAGTGCGACGACAGGGGGTGTGATTCAGCCCCAGCATTTT.

V gene TRBV27 combines with J gene TRBJ2-1; 11 bases fit TRBD2. The CDR3 totals 15 residues. V lost 10 bases, J lost 8 bases, and 13 bases stayed unmatched. From germline, CDR1 is MNHEY and CDR2 SMNVEV (reference sequence). The CDR3 reads CATRLAGLGGDEQFF. The CDR3 DNA reads as TGTGCCACCCGACTAGCGGGGTTGGGAGGGGATGAGCAGTTCTTC.

This chain's CDR3 is CASSLAAGTGVTGELFF. The DNA for the CDR3 is TGCGCCAGCAGCTTGGCAGCTGGAACAGGGGTAACCGGGGAGCTGTTTTTT. The rearrangement joins TRBV5-1 to TRBJ2-2; 7 bases align to TRBD1. The CDR3 is made up of 17 amino acids. CDR1 and CDR2 (germline): SGHRS, YFSETQ. V lost 0 bases to trimming and J lost 5 bases; unmatched junction nucleotides: 10.